The 22 T cell receptor beta chains given below trace back to one sample, sequenced in a study of identical twins. In TCRdb, the 5' RACE reads were re-called with MiXCR into one record per CDR3 protein. This sample carries fewer than 550,000 distinct CDR3 sequences, over 12% of them seen once, and the ten largest clones take more than 0.4%. The sample was also linked to a second study, of yellow fever vaccine responses in identical twins.

Sequencing input: CD4+ T cells sorted from blood. These receptors all stem from a woman aged 18-29 years in good health.

Only a few counts were recorded for this clonotype. The chain has TRBV18 and TRBJ2-7; D is perhaps TRBD1 (6 bases). Germline-derived CDR1 and CDR2 are KGHSH and LQKENI. V lost 1 base to trimming and J lost 0 bases, with 13 bases between them. The CDR3 has 16 amino acids. Written as DNA, the CDR3 is TGTGCCAGCTCACCACGCACAGGGAAAGACTCCTACGAGCAGTACTTC. As protein: CASSPRTGKDSYEQYF.

This clonotype was observed many times. The rearrangement uses TRBV6-1 and TRBJ2-7; 11 bases match TRBD1. Trimming cost V 6 bases and J 3 bases; bases outside gene matches: 4. The CDR3 spans 14 residues. Germline loops: CDR1 MNHNS, CDR2 SASEGT. CDR3 residues: CASRPGQGVYEQYF. CDR3 in DNA: TGTGCCAGCAGACCGGGACAGGGGGTCTACGAGCAGTACTTC.

This clonotype was seen at least ten times. The rearrangement joins TRBV7-2 to TRBJ2-1, with 10 bases aligning to TRBD2. This CDR3 has 16 residues. Germline V lookup: CDR1 SGHTA, CDR2 FQGNSA. Trimming removed 0 bases from V and 4 bases from J; junction bases left unmatched: 3. The CDR3 reads CASSLASGGAYNEQFF. CDR3 DNA sequence: TGTGCCAGCAGCTTAGCAAGCGGGGGGGCATACAATGAGCAGTTCTTC.

This clonotype was detected many times. The V gene is TRBV5-1, the J gene TRBJ2-1; D is perhaps TRBD2 (6 bases). The CDR3 is made up of 16 amino acids. Germline loops: CDR1 SGHRS, CDR2 YFSETQ. V dropped 6 bases and J dropped 6 bases, with 22 bases sitting between them. The CDR3 protein is CASNKESITSSNEQFF. Here the CDR3 DNA reads TGCGCCAGCAATAAAGAGTCCATTACTAGCTCCAATGAGCAGTTCTTC.

This clonotype was detected a few times. This chain links TRBV20-1 with TRBJ2-7, with D hard to call. This CDR3 has 12 residues. Trimming shortened V by 3 bases and J by 1 base, and 7 bases separated the two germline ends. CDR1 and CDR2 from the germline V gene are DFQATT and SNEGSKA (reference sequence). The CDR3 loop is CSASPVSYEQYV. DNA for the CDR3: TGCAGTGCTAGTCCGGTGTCCTACGAGCAGTACGTC.

This rearrangement joins TRBV6-9 to TRBJ1-3, with D possibly being TRBD1 (5 bases). The CDR3 has 15 amino acids. The germline CDR1 and CDR2 sequences are MNHGY and SVAAGI. CDR3 nucleotides: TGTTCACGGGTGGGGGTTCCCCTCTATGGAAACACCATATATTTT. This gives the protein CSRVGVPLYGNTIYF.

In this sample, this clonotype turned up a few times. The J gene is TRBJ2-3, the V gene TRBV5-1; D possibly corresponds to TRBD2 (5 bases). The CDR3 contains 15 residues. CDR1 is SGHRS, CDR2 YFSETQ, per germline. Deletions cut 2 bases from V and 1 base from J, with 11 bases between. This CDR3 reads CASSFREIGTDTQYF. The CDR3 nucleotides are TGCGCCAGCAGCTTTAGGGAGATCGGCACAGATACGCAGTATTTT.

A few counts support this clonotype. This rearrangement joins TRBV29-1 to TRBJ2-1; tentatively, D is TRBD1 (6 bases). Looked up from germline, CDR1 is SQVTM and CDR2 is ANQGSEA. V lost 3 bases to trimming and J lost 0 bases, with 24 bases between them. This CDR3 has 19 residues. Written as DNA, the CDR3 is TGCAGCGTTGACCTCCCCCTGGACAGTCAAAGGAGCTCCTACAATGAGCAGTTCTTC. Protein: CSVDLPLDSQRSSYNEQFF.

The gene calls are TRBV28 and TRBJ2-6, with D perhaps matching TRBD1 or TRBD2 (5 bases each). This CDR3 region has 15 residues. From germline, CDR1 is MDHEN and CDR2 SYDVKM. Trimming pared 7 bases from V and 3 bases from J, leaving 13 bases between. CDR3 nucleotide sequence: TGTGCCAGCAATATGGGACGGAGTGGGGCCAACGTCCTGACTTTC. Residues: CASNMGRSGANVLTF.

J is TRBJ2-1 and V is TRBV3-1, with TRBD2 identical over 15 bases. CDR3 length: 20 residues. Germline loops: CDR1 LGHDT, CDR2 YNNKEL (reference sequence). Unmatched junction bases numbered 6, after V lost 0 bases and J lost 0 bases. The CDR3 bases are TGTGCCAGCAGCCAAGATCCGGGACTAGCGGGGGGCTCCTCCTACAATGAGCAGTTCTTC. Translation gives CASSQDPGLAGGSSYNEQFF.

This clonotype was found a few times. The chain employs TRBV5-1 and TRBJ2-2, with unresolved D. Germline CDR1 is SGHRS and CDR2 is YFSETQ. The ends were cut back, 0 bases at V and 6 bases at J, with 9 bases in the middle. The CDR3 loop spans 14 amino acids. CDR3 amino acids: CASSLGVDSGELFF. DNA of the CDR3: TGCGCCAGCAGCTTGGGTGTGGATTCCGGGGAGCTGTTTTTT.

This clonotype was observed a handful of times. CDR3 sequence (DNA): TGCAGTGCTAGAGGGACTAGCGGGGGACACAATGAGCAGTTCTTC. It specifies CSARGTSGGHNEQFF. This chain connects TRBV20-1 to TRBJ2-1; 13 nucleotides match TRBD2. The CDR3 covers 15 residues. Germline V CDR1 and CDR2: DFQATT, SNEGSKA (reference sequence). Trimming at V came to 1 base and at J to 5 bases, leaving 2 bases not matched to a gene.

This clonotype was counted only a few times. The chain carries TRBV20-1 and TRBJ2-2; D is ambiguous. Trimming removed 3 bases from V and 5 bases from J, with 13 bases in between. Germline lookup yields CDR1 DFQATT and CDR2 SNEGSKA (reference sequence). The CDR3 is 14 amino acids. The CDR3 DNA reads TGCAGTGCTAGTTCACCCTACACGACCGGGGAGCTGTTTTTT. This codes for CSASSPYTTGELFF.

This clonotype has just a few counts. This chain links TRBV24-1 with TRBJ2-2; D is ambiguous. From germline, CDR1 is KGHDR and CDR2 SFDVKD. V gave up 7 bases and J gave up 3 bases, with 11 bases separating them. CDR3 length: 14 residues. CDR3 protein: CATSSPRDTGELFF. CDR3 DNA sequence: TGTGCCACCAGCTCACCGAGAGACACCGGGGAGCTGTTTTTT.

This clonotype was recorded at least ten times. This chain joins TRBV29-1 and TRBJ2-2; TRBD2 agrees at 9 bases. The CDR3 extends over 13 amino acids. The V and J ends lost 6 bases and 8 bases, in that order; junction bases with no gene match: 7. Germline V gene data show CDR1 as SQVTM and CDR2 as ANQGSEA. CDR3 nucleotide sequence: TGCAGCGTCGGAATTAGCGGGAGTGGGGAGCTGTTTTTT. This sequence encodes CSVGISGSGELFF.

This clonotype was picked up a small number of times. The CDR3 loop reads CAIRTGLLGQKETQYF. CDR3 DNA: TGTGCCATCAGGACGGGTCTCCTCGGGCAAAAAGAGACCCAGTACTTC. The chain recombines TRBV10-3 with TRBJ2-5; D not certain. V was clipped by 6 bases and J by 3 bases, with 20 bases between them. The CDR3 contains 16 residues. Germline CDR1 is ENHRY and CDR2 is SYGVKD.

This clonotype was detected a few times. CDR3 nucleotide sequence: TGCAGTGCTAGAGATCTGCTACTCACGCCAGATACGCAGTATTTT. Residues: CSARDLLLTPDTQYF. The chain uses TRBV20-1 and TRBJ2-3, with no clear D. This CDR3 contains 15 residues. Germline assignment: CDR1 DFQATT and CDR2 SNEGSKA (reference sequence). With 0 bases removed from V and 4 bases from J, the gap between germline ends came to 14 bases.

The CDR3 reads CASSLVLSDTDTQYF. CDR3 DNA sequence: TGCGCCAGCAGCTTGGTCCTAAGCGACACAGATACGCAGTATTTT. This chain uses TRBV5-1 with TRBJ2-3; D is ambiguous. The CDR3 has 15 amino acids. Germline lookup yields CDR1 SGHRS and CDR2 YFSETQ. Trimming left V 0 bases short and J 2 bases short, with 10 bases between.

This clonotype has a handful of counts. The rearrangement links TRBV4-2 to TRBJ1-2; the D gene is possibly TRBD1 (6 bases). This CDR3 region has 15 residues. V lost 0 bases and J lost 4, with 12 bases in between. Germline CDR1 and CDR2: LGHNA and YNFKEQ. The CDR3 protein is CASSQDLTGSYGYTF. The CDR3 coding sequence is TGTGCCAGCAGCCAAGATCTGACAGGAAGCTATGGCTACACCTTC.

This clonotype was detected only a few times. This chain uses TRBV5-6 with TRBJ2-1; possible D gene TRBD1, 6 bases. Deletions cut 4 bases from V and 9 bases from J, with 23 bases between. The CDR3 length is 16 residues. Looked up from germline, CDR1 is SGHDT and CDR2 is YYEEEE. Written as DNA, the CDR3 is TGTGCCAGCAGCCTTCTCGGGGCAGGGGAGTACGGTGAGCAGTTCTTC. Its protein product is CASSLLGAGEYGEQFF.

J is TRBJ2-2 and V is TRBV10-3; D is undetermined. The V gene's germline CDR1 is ENHRY and CDR2 SYGVKD. Trimming removed 0 bases at V and 5 bases at J, with 7 bases between. The CDR3 covers 14 residues. The CDR3 region is CAISESRPTGELFF. Here the CDR3 DNA reads TGTGCCATCAGTGAGTCAAGACCGACCGGGGAGCTGTTTTTT.

This clonotype was seen a few times. The V gene is TRBV7-2, the J gene TRBJ2-1; either TRBD1 or TRBD2 may fit D (7 bases each). This CDR3 has 17 residues. Between the trimmed V and J ends, which lost 4 bases and 2 bases, there was a span of 18 bases. CDR1 and CDR2 (germline): SGHTA, FQGNSA. CDR3 in amino acids: CASSSRGQRGPYNEQFF. CDR3 nucleotides: TGTGCCAGCAGCTCGAGGGGGCAGCGGGGACCCTACAATGAGCAGTTCTTC.